One and the same sample provided the 18 T cell receptor beta chains below, sequenced in a study of cytomegalovirus exposure and HLA in healthy donors (dated by TCRdb to between 2016 and 2019). Library method: the immunoSEQ multiplex PCR assay. For the multiplex PCR, a mixture combining 60 forward primers for TCR Vbeta segments and 13 reverse primers for TCR Jbeta segments was used. In TCRdb, the immuneACCESS table is reduced to in-frame sequences with V and J assigned. These tables do not hold every clone; where another copy was compared, an unresolved V gene accounts for under half, and the others remain unexplained. The sample profile shows over 150,000 clones; over 80% of them were found once. The ten largest clonotypes hold 1.5% to 2% of the sample. Sequenced input: PBMCs. The origin of the receptors is a human donor in good health.

This clone was recorded a few times. The V call is TRBV27, the J call TRBJ1-6; no reliable D call. In germline, CDR1 is MNHEY, CDR2 SMNVEV (reference sequence). V gave up 4 bases and J gave up 0 bases, with 4 bases separating them. The CDR3 length is 14 residues. CDR3 amino acids: CASSSGSYNSPLHF. In DNA form, the CDR3 reads TGTGCCAGCAGTTCGGGCTCCTATAATTCACCCCTCCACTTT.

The chain couples TRBV6-5 to TRBJ1-2, with TRBD1 as a possible D gene (6 bases). This CDR3 spans 15 amino acids. Germline CDR1 MNHEY, CDR2 SVGAGI. Deletions cut 5 bases from V and 2 bases from J, with 15 bases between. The CDR3 here is CASSPWRGANYGYTF. CDR3 DNA sequence: TGTGCCAGCAGTCCCTGGCGGGGGGCCAACTATGGCTACACCTTC.

This chain joins TRBV2 and TRBJ2-6, with TRBD2 matching 8 bases. CDR1 SNHLY and CDR2 FYNNEI come from the germline V gene. The CDR3 is 17 amino acids. The V gene end was trimmed by 1 base and the J gene end by 4 bases; junction bases not matched to a gene: 6. CDR3 sequence (DNA): TGTGCCAGCAGTGAAGTAGGTAGCGGGGCCGGGGCCAACGTCCTGACTTTC. Translation gives CASSEVGSGAGANVLTF.

This clone appeared a few times. V and J are TRBV6-5 and TRBJ2-3, with unresolved D. The CDR3 is made up of 13 amino acids. CDR1 is MNHEY, CDR2 SVGAGI, per germline. V was trimmed by 0 bases and J by 6 bases, leaving 7 bases between them. In DNA form, the CDR3 reads TGTGCCAGCAGTTACTCGTTACTGGATACGCAGTATTTT. It codes for CASSYSLLDTQYF.

This chain connects TRBV27 to TRBJ2-1, with 10 bases lining up with TRBD2. The ends lost 3 bases at V and 5 bases at J; junction bases unmatched: 1. Germline assignment: CDR1 MNHEY and CDR2 SMNVEV (reference sequence). The CDR3 has 14 amino acids. This CDR3 is CASSFLAGDNEQFF. The CDR3 bases are TGTGCCAGCAGTTTTCTAGCGGGGGACAATGAGCAGTTCTTC.

The J gene is TRBJ1-1, the V gene TRBV6-5; weak D call: TRBD1 (5 bases). The CDR3 has 13 residues. Germline V lookup: CDR1 MNHEY, CDR2 SVGAGI. Between the trimmed V and J ends, which lost 3 bases and 6 bases, there was a span of 11 bases. CDR3 nucleotides: TGTGCCAGCAGTTATCCAGGGCTCTCTGAAGCTTTCTTT. Translation gives CASSYPGLSEAFF.

The gene calls are TRBV14 and TRBJ1-1, with D tentatively TRBD1 (6 bases). Germline CDR1 SGHDN, CDR2 FVKESK. The V end was cut by 4 bases, the J end by 0 bases, with 18 bases between. The length of the CDR3 is 17 residues. CDR3 nucleotide sequence: TGTGCCAGCAGCCGACAGACCGTTTACAGGGTGAACACTGAAGCTTTCTTT. This codes for CASSRQTVYRVNTEAFF.

The gene calls are TRBV7-9 and TRBJ1-4; 10 bases line up with TRBD1. From germline, CDR1 is SEHNR and CDR2 FQNEAQ (reference sequence). The CDR3 runs 15 residues. Trimming at V came to 5 bases and at J to 10 bases, leaving 10 bases not matched to a gene. CDR3 residues: CASSQKGQGSVKLFF. The DNA of the CDR3 is TGTGCCAGCAGCCAGAAGGGACAGGGGAGTGTAAAACTGTTTTTT.

The chain has TRBV6-1 and TRBJ2-7, with D tentatively TRBD2 (5 bases). Trimming removed 8 bases at V and 5 bases at J, with 10 bases between. Per germline, CDR1 MNHNS and CDR2 SASEGT. CDR3 size: 11 residues. The CDR3 nucleotides read TGTGCCAGCGTCGGAGGAAACGAGCAGTACTTC. Amino acid sequence: CASVGGNEQYF.

The chain joins TRBV7-3 to TRBJ2-1; 11 nucleotides align to TRBD2. CDR1 is SGHTA and CDR2 is FQGTGA in the germline V gene. V shed 5 bases, J shed 10 bases, and the junction held 10 bases outside the gene matches. The CDR3 loop spans 15 amino acids. This CDR3 reads CASSLSGGALREQFF. The CDR3 nucleotides are TGTGCCAGCAGCCTTAGCGGGGGGGCCCTGAGGGAGCAGTTCTTC.

The chain uses TRBV5-1 and TRBJ1-2; D uncertain. Looked up from germline, CDR1 is SGHRS and CDR2 is YFSETQ. The ends were cut back, 4 bases at V and 2 bases at J, with 12 bases in the middle. The CDR3 is 14 residues long. The CDR3 region has the DNA TGCGCCAGCAGCCCCGAGGGCGGGAACTATGGCTACACCTTC. Translated, it gives CASSPEGGNYGYTF.

The rearrangement joins TRBV13 to TRBJ2-3, with 10 nucleotides matching TRBD1. V gave up 6 bases and J gave up 5 bases; unmatched junction bases: 5. The CDR3 is made up of 14 amino acids. The germline V gene encodes CDR1 PRHDT and CDR2 FYEKMQ (reference sequence). The CDR3: CASRGQGTGDTQYF. The DNA of the CDR3 is TGTGCCAGCAGGGGACAGGGGACGGGAGATACGCAGTATTTT.

The chain combines TRBV7-6 with TRBJ2-7; D might be TRBD2 (6 bases). This CDR3 is built from 12 residues. From germline, CDR1 is SGHVS and CDR2 FNYEAQ. V was cut by 5 bases and J by 3 bases, with 8 bases left in between. CDR3 in DNA: TGTGCCAGCAGCGCAGCGGGCTACGAGCAGTACTTC. Translated, it gives CASSAAGYEQYF.

The count of this clone is one. V and J are TRBV11-2 and TRBJ2-1; 13 bases line up with TRBD2. V gave up 5 bases and J gave up 2 bases; unmatched junction bases: 0. Looked up from germline, CDR1 is SGHAT and CDR2 is FQNNGV. The CDR3 is made up of 15 amino acids. CDR3 in DNA: TGTGCCAGCAGCGGACTAGCGGGGGCCTACAATGAGCAGTTCTTC. Translation: CASSGLAGAYNEQFF.

This rearrangement joins TRBV9 to TRBJ1-3, with 7 positions matching TRBD1. The ends lost 4 bases at V and 2 bases at J; junction bases unmatched: 6. CDR3 length: 15 amino acids. Germline V gene sequence: CDR1 SGDLS, CDR2 YYNGEE. CDR3 sequence reads: CASSSQGTAGNTIYF. The DNA for the CDR3 is TGTGCCAGCAGCTCCCAAGGGACAGCTGGAAACACCATATATTTT.

This chain uses TRBV15 with TRBJ2-7, with a possible D match to TRBD2 (5 bases). Germline V gene data show CDR1 as LNHNV and CDR2 as YYDKDF (reference sequence). The CDR3 runs to 12 residues. V lost 8 bases to trimming and J lost 2 bases, with 10 bases between them. CDR3 in amino acids: CATAGGTYEQYF. The DNA for the CDR3 is TGTGCCACCGCGGGCGGTACCTACGAGCAGTACTTC.

The V and J genes are TRBV19 and TRBJ1-2, with D possibly matching TRBD1 (6 bases). CDR1 is LNHDA, CDR2 SQIVND, per germline (reference sequence). The CDR3 is made up of 14 amino acids. V was trimmed by 4 bases and J by 4 bases, leaving 13 bases between them. The CDR3 sequence is CASSTTDSPYGYTF. The CDR3 DNA reads TGTGCCAGTAGTACCACGGACAGTCCCTATGGCTACACCTTC.

This clone was counted once. V usage is TRBV7-9 and J usage is TRBJ1-2; 8 bases line up with TRBD1. V was pared by 5 bases and J by 5 bases, with 4 bases of the junction left unmatched. The CDR3 covers 13 residues. CDR1 and CDR2 (germline): SEHNR, FQNEAQ (reference sequence). The CDR3 loop is CASSRRTGYGYTF. DNA for the CDR3: TGTGCCAGCAGCCGGAGGACAGGGTATGGCTACACCTTC.